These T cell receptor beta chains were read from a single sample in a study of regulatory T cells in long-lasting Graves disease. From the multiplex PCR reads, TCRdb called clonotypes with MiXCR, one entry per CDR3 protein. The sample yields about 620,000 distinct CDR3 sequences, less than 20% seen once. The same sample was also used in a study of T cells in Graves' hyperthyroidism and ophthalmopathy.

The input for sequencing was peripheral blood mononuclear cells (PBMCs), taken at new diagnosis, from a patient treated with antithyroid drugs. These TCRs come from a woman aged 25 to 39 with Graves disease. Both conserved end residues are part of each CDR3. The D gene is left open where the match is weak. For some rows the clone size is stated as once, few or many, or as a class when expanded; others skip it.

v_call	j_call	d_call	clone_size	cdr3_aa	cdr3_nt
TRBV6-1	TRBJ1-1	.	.	CASSPIRYMNTEAFF	TGTGCCAGCAGCCCTATACGGTACATGAACACTGAAGCTTTCTTT
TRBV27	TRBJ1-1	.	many	CASRPTRRQNTEAFF	TGTGCCAGCAGGCCCACCCGTAGACAGAACACTGAAGCTTTCTTT
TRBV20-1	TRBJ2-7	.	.	CSARDLEGSSYEQYF	TGCAGTGCTAGAGATTTAGAGGGGAGCTCCTACGAGCAGTACTTC
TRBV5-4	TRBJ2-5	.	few	CASSATTIQETQYF	TGTGCCAGCAGCGCAACGACTATCCAAGAGACCCAGTACTTC
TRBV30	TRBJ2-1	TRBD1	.	CAGTGPADSNEQFF	TGTGCCGGGACAGGCCCGGCGGACTCCAATGAGCAGTTCTTC
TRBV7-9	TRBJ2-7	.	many	CASRPGTGGYEQYF	TGTGCCAGCAGACCCGGGACCGGGGGCTACGAGCAGTACTTC
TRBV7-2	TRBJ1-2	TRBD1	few	CASSLQGARNYGYTF	TGTGCCAGCAGCTTACAGGGGGCGAGAAACTATGGCTACACCTTC
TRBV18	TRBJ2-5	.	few	CASSPFPRLERETQYF	TGTGCCAGCTCACCATTTCCGCGACTAGAACGAGAGACCCAGTACTTC
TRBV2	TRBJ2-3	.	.	CASRPMGDTQYF	TGTGCCAGCAGACCTATGGGAGATACGCAGTATTTT
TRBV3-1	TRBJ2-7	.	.	CASREGPGNEQYF	TGTGCCAGCAGGGAGGGACCGGGAAACGAGCAGTACTTC
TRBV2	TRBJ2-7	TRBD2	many	CASNAGLAYEQYF	TGTGCCAGCAATGCGGGACTAGCCTACGAGCAGTACTTC
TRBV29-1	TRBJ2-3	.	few	CSVMDGTDTQYF	TGCAGCGTTATGGATGGGACAGATACGCAGTATTTT
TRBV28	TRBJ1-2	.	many	CASSRHGPYGYTF	TGTGCCAGCAGCCGACACGGGCCCTATGGCTACACCTTC
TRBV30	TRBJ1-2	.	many	CAWSVSFGYTF	TGTGCCTGGAGTGTTTCATTTGGCTACACCTTC
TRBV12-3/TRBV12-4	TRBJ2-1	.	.	CASSFTREQFF	TGTGCCAGCAGTTTTACCCGGGAGCAGTTCTTC
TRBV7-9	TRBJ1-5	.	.	CASSPGNSNQPQHF	TGTGCCAGCAGCCCTGGTAATAGCAATCAGCCCCAGCATTTT
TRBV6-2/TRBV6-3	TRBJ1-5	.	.	CASSYSGRADQPQHF	TGTGCCAGCAGTTACTCGGGCAGGGCGGATCAGCCCCAGCATTTT
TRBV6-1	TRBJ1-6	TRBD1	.	CASSPTGFYPNSPLHF	TGTGCCAGCAGTCCGACAGGGTTTTACCCTAATTCACCCCTCCACTTT
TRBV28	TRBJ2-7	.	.	CASSLPPDAAEQYF	TGTGCCAGCAGCCTACCCCCGGATGCCGCCGAGCAGTACTTC
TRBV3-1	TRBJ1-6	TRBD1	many	CASSAGQGISPLHF	TGTGCCAGCAGCGCGGGACAGGGGATCTCACCCCTCCACTTT